The clone carrying this TCR beta chain was found a few times. CDR3 size: 15 residues. Looked up from germline, CDR1 is PRHDT and CDR2 is FYEKMQ (reference sequence). Deletions cut 2 bases from V and 4 bases from J, with 12 bases between. The data stem from a study of Graves' ophthalmopathy and Graves' hyperthyroidism. RNA transcripts provided the template for amplifying TCR beta CDR3 regions. RT-PCR was first run with HTBI primers, then multiplex PCR in a second round. From the multiplex PCR reads, TCRdb called clonotypes with MiXCR, one entry per CDR3 protein. The sample shows just over 600,000 distinct CDR3 sequences, about a fifth of them seen only once.

This TCR came from a woman aged 18-29 years with stable Graves' hyperthyroidism. Some clones in this sample may be carry-over from other donors' samples. The V and J genes are TRBV13 and TRBJ1-5; D is possibly TRBD1 (5 bases). Material for sequencing was peripheral blood. This chain's CDR3 is CASSLWDGGNQPQHF. The CDR3 DNA sequence: TGTGCCAGCAGCTTATGGGACGGAGGTAATCAGCCCCAGCATTTT.